The 9 T cell receptor beta chains in this list originate from one sample, sequenced in a study of T cell responses to AZD1222 COVID-19 vaccine. Profiled with immunoSEQ multiplex PCR; TCRdb holds only in-frame clones, not every one. The top ten hold approximately 6.6% of the sample, which has about 35,000 clones, around nine tenths seen once. This specimen consisted of peripheral blood, obtained on day 0 of AZD1222 vaccination. Every receptor here comes from an adult in good health.

This clone has just a few counts. This chain joins TRBV3-1 (or the pseudogene TRBV3-2) and TRBJ2-2; TRBD2 matches 7 bases. The CDR3 covers 17 residues. V shed 0 bases, J shed 3 bases, and the junction held 7 bases outside the gene matches. CDR1 is LGHDT and CDR2 is YNNKEL in the germline V gene (reference sequence). CDR3 amino acids: CASSQDLREDHTGELFF. CDR3 bases: TGTGCCAGCAGCCAAGATCTACGGGAGGACCACACCGGGGAGCTGTTTTTT.

The rearrangement joins TRBV30 to TRBJ1-3; D unclear. This CDR3 contains 14 residues. Per the germline V gene, CDR1 is GTSNPN and CDR2 is SVGIG (reference sequence). V shed 2 bases and J shed 2 bases, with 10 bases lying between them. This CDR3 is CAWSRLEAGNTIYF. CDR3 nucleotides: TGTGCCTGGAGTAGATTGGAGGCTGGAAACACCATATATTTT.

DNA for the CDR3: TGTGCCAGCAGTGTCCGGGGGGTTGAGACCCAGTACTTC. Protein sequence: CASSVRGVETQYF. This chain uses TRBV25-1 with TRBJ2-5; 7 bases are shared with TRBD2. The germline gives CDR1 MGHDK, CDR2 SYGVNS. V shed 4 bases and J 5 bases; nucleotides not matched to a gene: 4. The CDR3 spans 13 residues.

V usage is TRBV18 and J usage is TRBJ2-7, with D perhaps matching TRBD1 (6 bases). Germline CDR1 KGHSH, CDR2 LQKENI. Deletions cut 2 bases from V and 8 bases from J, with 13 bases between. The CDR3 length is 13 residues. CDR3 DNA: TGTGCCAGCTCACCAAGCAGACAGGCTAAGCAGTACTTC. This encodes CASSPSRQAKQYF.

CDR3 region: CASSYDRGNTEAFF. CDR3 nucleotide sequence: TGTGCCAGCAGTTACGACAGGGGGAACACTGAAGCTTTCTTT. V gene TRBV6-5 combines with J gene TRBJ1-1, with 8 bases identical to TRBD1. The CDR3 consists of 14 residues. Trimming removed 2 bases from V and 1 base from J; junction bases left unmatched: 0. Germline loops: CDR1 MNHEY, CDR2 SVGAGI.

The chain employs TRBV27 and TRBJ2-7; TRBD1 agrees at 10 bases. This CDR3 has 14 amino acids. V lost 3 bases and J lost 5; bases outside the gene matches: 4. Germline V lookup: CDR1 MNHEY, CDR2 SMNVEV (reference sequence). CDR3 region: CASSFRDRGNEQYF. The CDR3 region has the DNA TGTGCCAGCAGTTTCCGGGACAGGGGAAACGAGCAGTACTTC.

V and J are TRBV5-1 and TRBJ1-6, with D perhaps TRBD1 (6 bases). CDR3 length: 14 amino acids. V was clipped by 4 bases and J by 5 bases, with 10 bases between them. In germline, CDR1 is SGHRS, CDR2 YFSETQ. The CDR3 reads CASSTGQDNSPLHF. DNA of the CDR3: TGCGCCAGCAGCACGGGACAAGATAATTCACCCCTCCACTTT.

The CDR3 spells CASSQLDNSPLHF. The CDR3 DNA reads as TGTGCCAGCAGCCAATTGGACAATTCACCCCTCCACTTT. V and J are TRBV3-1 (or the pseudogene TRBV3-2) and TRBJ1-6; D not resolved. Trimming stripped 2 bases from V and 7 bases from J, with 6 bases between. Per germline, CDR1 LGHDT and CDR2 YNNKEL (reference sequence). CDR3 length: 13 amino acids.

J is TRBJ2-1 and V is TRBV12-3 or TRBV12-4; weak D call: TRBD2 (6 bases). This CDR3 comprises 13 residues. Trimming stripped 7 bases from V and 3 bases from J, with 10 bases between. CDR3 nucleotide sequence: TGTGCCAGCAACGTGGGGGGCTACAATGAGCAGTTCTTC. Its translation: CASNVGGYNEQFF.